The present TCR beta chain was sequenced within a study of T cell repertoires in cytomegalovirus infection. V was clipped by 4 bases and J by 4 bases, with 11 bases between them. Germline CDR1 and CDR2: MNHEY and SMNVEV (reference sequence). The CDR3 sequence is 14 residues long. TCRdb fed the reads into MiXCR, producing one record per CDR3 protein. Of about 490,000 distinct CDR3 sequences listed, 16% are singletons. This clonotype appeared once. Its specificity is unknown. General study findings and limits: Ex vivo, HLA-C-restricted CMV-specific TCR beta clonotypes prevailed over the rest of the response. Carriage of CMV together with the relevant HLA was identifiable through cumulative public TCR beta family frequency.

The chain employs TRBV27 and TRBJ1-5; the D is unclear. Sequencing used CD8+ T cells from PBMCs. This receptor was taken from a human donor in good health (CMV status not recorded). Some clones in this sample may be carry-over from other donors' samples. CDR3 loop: CASSSSFGNQPQHF. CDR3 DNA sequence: TGTGCCAGCAGTTCCTCTTTCGGGAATCAGCCCCAGCATTTT.